This TCR beta chain was recorded in a study of T cells in Graves' hyperthyroidism and ophthalmopathy. Study-wide findings and caveats: From stable hyperthyroidism, ophthalmopathy was set apart by a 13 V-J model. Model-based prediction identified ophthalmopathy a median around 6.7 months prior to its onset. Blood samples included most of the expanded thyroid clonotypes exceeding 0.001.

This clonotype has a handful of counts. What it binds is not known. V shed 6 bases and J shed 0 bases, with 17 bases lying between them. The CDR3 extends over 16 amino acids. Lactation, pregnancy, other autoimmune disease or uncontrolled infection excluded patients. Amplification of TCR beta CDR3 regions used RNA as the template. During a first-round RT-PCR of the TCR CDR3, the HTBI primer set was used. TCRdb called the multiplex PCR reads again in MiXCR, with one record for every CDR3 protein. Among hundreds of thousands of distinct CDR3 sequences listed, over 40% were seen once. The genes are TRBV12-3 or TRBV12-4 and TRBJ1-2, with D possibly being TRBD1 (6 bases). The receptor comes from an adult man with Graves' disease, either hyperthyroidism or ophthalmopathy (not recorded which). The sequencing sample was made of peripheral blood or thyroid tissue (not recorded which). The DNA of the CDR3 is TGTGCCAGCAGCCCTACCGGGACACGATCTAACTATGGCTACACCTTC. Amino acid sequence: CASSPTGTRSNYGYTF.